This T cell receptor beta chain was sequenced for a study of CD4 and CD8 cells across lung adenocarcinoma regions. Notes on this clonotype: A much larger clonotype is one base distant, so this may be a read error.

CDR1 MNHEY and CDR2 SMNVEV come from the germline V gene (reference sequence). The CDR3 runs to 15 residues. J was trimmed by 13 bases and V by 6 bases; bases with no gene match: 12. Samples came from patients with localized non-small cell lung adenocarcinoma. TCRdb re-derived calls from the PCR reads in MiXCR, one entry per CDR3 protein. Here the sample spans some 8,000 distinct CDR3 sequences, 45% to 50% being singletons. The sample taken for sequencing was CD8+ T cells from the center of a lung tumor. The receptor was derived from a male donor with lung adenocarcinoma. The CD4 and CD8 labels of this study may be unreliable. The chain uses TRBV27 and TRBJ2-4, with 13 bases lining up with TRBD2. The CDR3 DNA sequence: TGTGCCAGCAGCAGGACTAGCGGGAGAACCCCTGAGCAGTACTTC. Its protein product is CASSRTSGRTPEQYF.